This TCR beta chain emerged from a study of T cells in Graves' hyperthyroidism and ophthalmopathy. The study, taken as a whole, reports: In the analysis, a 13 V-J model separated ophthalmopathy from stable hyperthyroidism.

This clonotype occurred many times. Antigen unknown. Trimming took 0 bases from V and 3 from J; bases not matched to a gene: 10. Looked up from germline, CDR1 is MNHNS and CDR2 is SASEGT. The CDR3 covers 19 residues. Amplification of TCR beta CDR3 regions was performed using RNA transcripts as template. TCR CDR3 regions were first amplified by RT-PCR with HTBI primers. TCRdb re-derived calls from the multiplex PCR reads in MiXCR, one entry per CDR3 protein. The sample yields about 500,000 distinct CDR3 sequences, 15% to 20% seen once. Sequenced material: blood. The chain combines TRBV6-1 with TRBJ2-4; 11 bases are shared with TRBD2. This clonotype originated in a woman aged 30 to 39 with Graves' ophthalmopathy. The CDR3: CASSEAVAGGVGGKNIQYF. The CDR3 coding sequence is TGTGCCAGCAGTGAAGCAGTAGCGGGAGGGGTTGGCGGCAAAAACATTCAGTACTTC.